Presented here are 31 T cell receptor beta chains from one specimen sequenced in a study of blood T cells in healthy people across ages. A second PCR, run for about 6 to 12 cycles, used a sample-barcoded 5' primer plus a J-beta primer mix. TCRdb passed the 5' RACE reads through MiXCR, listing each CDR3 protein once. The table shows around 790,000 distinct CDR3 sequences, with more than 40% occurring only once. The source material was blood. Receptors were obtained from a man in his sixties in good health.

The chain has TRBV14 and TRBJ2-5; 10 nucleotides align to TRBD2. After removal of 0 bases from V and 7 bases from J, the junction contained 8 bases not matched to a gene. The germline CDR1 and CDR2 sequences are SGHDN and FVKESK. The CDR3 is made up of 16 amino acids. The DNA for the CDR3 is TGTGCCAGCAGCCAAGATTTTGGACTAGCGGTGGCGACCCAGTACTTC. This codes for CASSQDFGLAVATQYF.

CDR3 DNA sequence: TGTGCCAGCAGCCGGGCATGGGGCTCGGGCGAGCAGTACTTC. Translation: CASSRAWGSGEQYF. The genes are TRBV7-2 and TRBJ2-7, with a weak D call TRBD1 (5 bases). Germline V lookup: CDR1 SGHTA, CDR2 FQGNSA. Trimming took 5 bases from V and 6 from J, leaving 17 bases between them. CDR3 length: 14 amino acids.

This clonotype was seen a handful of times. This rearrangement joins TRBV7-2 to TRBJ2-3; 11 nucleotides match TRBD2. J was trimmed by 1 base and V by 5 bases; bases with no gene match: 8. The length of the CDR3 is 17 residues. Germline lookup yields CDR1 SGHTA and CDR2 FQGNSA. CDR3 region: CASSTRLAGKGTDTQYF. CDR3 bases: TGTGCCAGCAGCACCCGACTAGCGGGGAAAGGCACAGATACGCAGTATTTT.

The sample holds a few counts of this clonotype. This rearrangement joins TRBV20-1 to TRBJ2-5; TRBD2 is a possible D gene (7 bases). V shed 7 bases and J shed 3 bases, with 21 bases lying between them. The CDR3 contains 15 residues. From germline, CDR1 is DFQATT and CDR2 SNEGSKA (reference sequence). CDR3 residues: CSGSIVGGAKETQYF. The CDR3 DNA sequence: TGCAGTGGATCCATTGTTGGGGGGGCCAAAGAGACCCAGTACTTC.

At least ten counts were recorded for this clonotype. The V gene is TRBV7-6, the J gene TRBJ2-7; D ambiguous. This CDR3 is 14 amino acids long. CDR1 is SGHVS and CDR2 is FNYEAQ in the germline V gene. Trimming stripped 5 bases from V and 2 bases from J, with 13 bases between. CDR3 sequence: CASSPPTRPYEQYF. CDR3 in DNA: TGTGCCAGCAGCCCGCCGACCCGCCCCTACGAGCAGTACTTC.

The genes are TRBV4-3 and TRBJ2-7; D perhaps matches TRBD2 (6 bases). Deletions cut 0 bases from V and 2 bases from J, with 14 bases between. In germline, CDR1 is LGHNA, CDR2 YSLEER. The CDR3 is 16 amino acids. CDR3 region: CASSQDTGEYTYEQYF. In nucleotides, the CDR3 is TGCGCCAGCAGCCAAGATACGGGGGAGTACACCTACGAGCAGTACTTC.

This clonotype showed up just once. This sequence joins TRBV25-1 and TRBJ2-3; 7 bases align to TRBD1. Germline V gene data show CDR1 as MGHDK and CDR2 as SYGVNS. Unmatched junction bases numbered 2, after V lost 7 bases and J lost 1 base. The CDR3 is 13 amino acids. As DNA, the CDR3 is TGTGCCAGCAAAGGACAGGGCACAGATACGCAGTATTTT. Residues: CASKGQGTDTQYF.

The chain is built from TRBV3-1 and TRBJ1-1; D ambiguous. Germline V gene data show CDR1 as LGHDT and CDR2 as YNNKEL (reference sequence). Trimming took off 1 base at V and 1 base at J, with 7 bases between the two ends. The CDR3 length is 14 residues. The CDR3 coding sequence is TGTGCCAGCAGCCAAGTAAGGACGAACACTGAAGCTTTCTTT. Protein product: CASSQVRTNTEAFF.

In regard to this clonotype: A read error may produce the germline difference seen at one junction end. The rearrangement links TRBV3-1 to TRBJ2-4; D not resolved. This CDR3 has 13 amino acids. Per the germline V gene, CDR1 is LGHDT and CDR2 is YNNKEL (reference sequence). For the CDR3, the DNA is TGTGCCAGCAGCCCACACGGCAAAAACATTCCGTACTTC. It codes for CASSPHGKNIPYF.

This clonotype was observed many times. The chain joins TRBV20-1 to TRBJ2-7; 11 bases align to TRBD2. Trimming at V came to 2 bases and at J to 8 bases, leaving 8 bases not matched to a gene. The CDR3 covers 14 residues. The germline V gene has CDR1 DFQATT and CDR2 SNEGSKA (reference sequence). The CDR3 sequence: CSARQASGGSKQYF. In DNA, the CDR3 is TGCAGTGCTAGACAGGCTAGCGGGGGGTCAAAGCAGTACTTC.

This clonotype appeared once. This chain connects TRBV30 to TRBJ2-1; 8 bases are a match to TRBD2. After removal of 8 bases from V and 10 bases from J, the junction contained 13 bases not matched to a gene. The germline V gene has CDR1 GTSNPN and CDR2 SVGIG (reference sequence). The CDR3 totals 13 residues. The CDR3 spells CAGLEVRGGEQFF. The CDR3 nucleotides read TGTGCCGGCCTTGAAGTTCGGGGGGGGGAGCAGTTCTTC.

Notes on this clonotype: The junction shows a germline mismatch at one end, possibly a read error. The J gene is TRBJ2-7, the V gene TRBV5-5; 8 positions agree with TRBD1. This CDR3 contains 15 residues. CDR1 SGHKS and CDR2 YYEKEE come from the germline V gene (reference sequence). The CDR3 region is CASSDAGTGPYGQYF. CDR3 coding DNA: TGTGCCAGCAGCGACGCCGGGACAGGACCCTACGGGCAGTACTTC.

The chain uses TRBV27 and TRBJ1-5, with 10 bases that match TRBD1. Germline CDR1 is MNHEY and CDR2 is SMNVEV (reference sequence). The CDR3 runs to 16 residues. After removal of 5 bases from V and 0 bases from J, the junction contained 4 bases not matched to a gene. CDR3 nucleotide sequence: TGTGCCAGCAGTCCGGGACAGGGGTATAGCAATCAGCCCCAGCATTTT. Amino acid sequence: CASSPGQGYSNQPQHF.

In this sample, this clonotype turned up a few times. The rearrangement joins TRBV27 to TRBJ2-4; TRBD2 agrees at 13 bases. The CDR3 runs to 17 residues. Germline-derived CDR1 and CDR2 are MNHEY and SMNVEV (reference sequence). Unmatched junction bases numbered 4, after V lost 5 bases and J lost 0 bases. CDR3 amino acids: CASSPGLAGLAKNIQYF. The DNA for the CDR3 is TGTGCCAGCAGTCCGGGACTAGCGGGGCTAGCCAAAAACATTCAGTACTTC.

In this sample, this clonotype turned up a few times. This sequence joins TRBV12-3 or TRBV12-4 and TRBJ1-2; TRBD1 might be the D (6 bases). The CDR3 consists of 13 residues. Trimming left V 6 bases short and J 2 bases short, with 10 bases between. CDR3 DNA sequence: TGTGCCAGCAGAGTGACAGGCAACTATGGCTACACCTTC. Its translation is CASRVTGNYGYTF.

V is TRBV5-1 and J is TRBJ2-1; D may correspond to TRBD1 or TRBD2 (6 bases each). Germline V gene sequence: CDR1 SGHRS, CDR2 YFSETQ. The CDR3 spans 15 residues. Deletions cut 3 bases from V and 4 bases from J, with 14 bases between. The DNA for the CDR3 is TGCGCCAGCAGCTCGTCAGGGGAGGAGTACAATGAGCAGTTCTTC. It translates to CASSSSGEEYNEQFF. Looking up the rest from reference TRBV5-1 and TRBJ2-1 gives the full variable domain: KAGVTQTPRYLIKTRGQQVTLSCSPISGHRSVSWYQQTPGQGLQFLFEYFSETQRNKGNFPGRFSGRQFSNSRSEMNVSTLELGDSALYLCASSSSGEEYNEQFFGPGTRLTVL.

This clonotype was observed a handful of times. The chain uses TRBV20-1 and TRBJ2-5; tentative D call: TRBD2 (6 bases). V was clipped by 0 bases and J by 4 bases, with 15 bases between them. The CDR3 loop spans 15 amino acids. From germline, CDR1 is DFQATT and CDR2 SNEGSKA (reference sequence). CDR3 in amino acids: CSARERRGVGETQYF. The CDR3 nucleotides are TGCAGTGCTAGAGAGAGGCGGGGAGTCGGAGAGACCCAGTACTTC.

In this sample, this clonotype turned up a few times. The chain carries TRBV12-3 or TRBV12-4 and TRBJ2-1; 10 nucleotides agree with TRBD1. The J segment lost 6 bases and the V segment lost 6 bases, leaving 5 bases of the junction unmatched. The CDR3 totals 14 residues. Written as DNA, the CDR3 is TGTGCCAGCAGGGGGACAGGGGAGTCCAATGAGCAGTTCTTC. Translated, it gives CASRGTGESNEQFF.

This rearrangement joins TRBV4-3 to TRBJ2-7, with 7 bases matching TRBD2. The trim removed 0 bases at V and 2 bases at J, leaving 4 bases unmatched. Germline V lookup: CDR1 LGHNA, CDR2 YSLEER. The CDR3 has 15 residues. DNA of the CDR3: TGCGCCAGCAGCCAAGATCCGGGACTAACCTACGAGCAGTACTTC. Protein sequence: CASSQDPGLTYEQYF.

The V gene is TRBV6-5, the J gene TRBJ2-3, with D perhaps matching TRBD1 or TRBD2 (5 bases each). With 4 bases removed from V and 4 bases from J, the gap between germline ends came to 12 bases. Germline V gene sequence: CDR1 MNHEY, CDR2 SVGAGI. The CDR3 has 14 residues. This CDR3 is CASSFLGASDTQYF. The CDR3 DNA reads TGTGCCAGCAGTTTCCTCGGGGCCTCAGATACGCAGTATTTT.

This chain connects TRBV30 to TRBJ2-2, with D uncertain. The V gene's germline CDR1 is GTSNPN and CDR2 SVGIG (reference sequence). This CDR3 spans 15 amino acids. The ends were cut back, 3 bases at V and 1 base at J, with 12 bases in the middle. CDR3 sequence: CAWRLHFWNTGELFF. CDR3 nucleotides: TGTGCCTGGAGGTTACATTTTTGGAACACCGGGGAGCTGTTTTTT. Based on the CDR3 plus reference TRBV30 and TRBJ2-2, the full variable domain is SQTIHQWPATLVQPVGSPLSLECTVEGTSNPNLYWYRQAAGRGLQLLFYSVGIGQISSEVPQNLSASRPQDRQFILSSKKLLLSDSGFYLCAWRLHFWNTGELFFGEGSRLTVL.

On this clonotype itself: Compared with germline, one end of the junction differs, possibly owing to a read error. CDR3 sequence (DNA): TGCAGTGCTAGACCGTCCAGTGGACAAAACACCGAAGCTTTCTTT. As protein: CSARPSSGQNTEAFF. This chain connects TRBV20-1 to TRBJ1-1, with D tentatively TRBD1 (5 bases). The CDR3 has 15 amino acids. Germline CDR1 DFQATT, CDR2 SNEGSKA (reference sequence).

This chain uses TRBV28 with TRBJ1-2, with D possibly matching TRBD1 (6 bases). There are 15 residues in the CDR3. The germline V and J ends were trimmed by 5 bases and 2 bases, with 15 bases remaining between them. From germline, CDR1 is MDHEN and CDR2 SYDVKM. In DNA, the CDR3 is TGTGCCAGCAGTCGCGTGGACAGCCTCAACTATGGCTACACCTTC. Its translation: CASSRVDSLNYGYTF.

This clonotype was found many times. This sequence joins TRBV7-2 and TRBJ2-5; a weak D match, TRBD2 (6 bases). This CDR3 is built from 14 residues. The germline gives CDR1 SGHTA, CDR2 FQGNSA. The V and J ends lost 4 bases and 2 bases respectively, with 11 bases between them. CDR3 sequence (DNA): TGTGCCAGCAGCTCCGGGACTGGACAAGAGACCCAGTACTTC. Protein product: CASSSGTGQETQYF.

The sample holds many counts of this clonotype. The chain joins TRBV20-1 to TRBJ2-5; 14 bases align to TRBD2. Germline V CDR1 and CDR2: DFQATT, SNEGSKA (reference sequence). This CDR3 has 13 residues. CDR3 sequence: CSARLAGGETQYF. The CDR3 DNA follows: TGCAGCGCCCGACTAGCGGGGGGGGAGACCCAGTACTTC.

The chain joins TRBV18 to TRBJ2-3; TRBD2 agrees at 9 bases. V was pared by 2 bases and J by 0 bases, with 6 bases of the junction left unmatched. The CDR3 runs to 17 residues. Germline CDR1 reads KGHSH; CDR2 reads LQKENI. The chain's CDR3 is CASSPSASGVSTDTQYF. CDR3 DNA: TGTGCCAGCTCACCATCGGCTAGCGGGGTTAGCACAGATACGCAGTATTTT.

J is TRBJ2-1 and V is TRBV29-1; 11 bases fit TRBD2. The V gene's germline CDR1 is SQVTM and CDR2 ANQGSEA. V was pared by 4 bases and J by 6 bases, with 11 bases of the junction left unmatched. The CDR3 length is 16 residues. The CDR3 DNA follows: TGCAGCGTTGCGAGGGGTAGCGGGGGGGGAGGCAATGAGCAGTTCTTC. Protein: CSVARGSGGGGNEQFF.

This sequence joins TRBV29-1 and TRBJ1-2; D gene ambiguous. The CDR3 sequence is 13 residues long. Trimming took 7 bases from V and 0 from J, leaving 12 bases between them. CDR1 SQVTM and CDR2 ANQGSEA come from the germline V gene. This chain's CDR3 is CSAGVTPNYGYTF. The CDR3 bases are TGCAGCGCTGGGGTCACTCCTAACTATGGCTACACCTTC.

The genes are TRBV2 and TRBJ1-1; possibly TRBD1 for D (6 bases). V shed 3 bases and J shed 10 bases, with 9 bases lying between them. CDR1 is SNHLY and CDR2 is FYNNEI in the germline V gene. The CDR3 sequence is 11 residues long. The CDR3: CASSERGPAFF. The CDR3 nucleotides read TGTGCCAGCAGTGAGCGGGGGCCAGCTTTCTTT.

This rearrangement joins TRBV10-3 to TRBJ2-1; TRBD2 matches at 10 bases. Germline CDR1 ENHRY, CDR2 SYGVKD. J lost 2 bases, V lost 4 bases, and 2 bases had no gene match. The CDR3 totals 15 residues. The CDR3 protein is CAISGTSGAYNEQFF. CDR3 sequence (DNA): TGTGCCATCAGTGGAACTAGCGGGGCCTACAATGAGCAGTTCTTC.

V and J are TRBV13 and TRBJ1-5; D not certain. This CDR3 spans 12 amino acids. The V end was cut by 0 bases, the J end by 7 bases, with 4 bases between. Germline lookup yields CDR1 PRHDT and CDR2 FYEKMQ (reference sequence). The CDR3 DNA follows: TGTGCCAGCAGCTTAGGGCCCCAGCCCCAGCATTTT. This gives the protein CASSLGPQPQHF.